A single sample gave rise to the 7 T cell receptor beta chains below, sequenced in a study of lymphopenia after photon versus proton radiotherapy. Profiling relied on immunoSEQ multiplex PCR, and the TCRdb table lists in-frame clones only, not all of them. The sample comprises approximately 150,000 clones, 80% to 90% of which are singletons, and about 4.4% rests with the top ten. The starting material was peripheral blood, obtained from a patient treated with photon-based radiotherapy. The receptors shown here come from a man aged 45 to 65 with gastric cancer.

This chain links TRBV19 with TRBJ2-3; 13 bases agree with TRBD2. The CDR3 has 17 residues. Looked up from germline, CDR1 is LNHDA and CDR2 is SQIVND (reference sequence). Germline trimming cut 6 bases from V and 2 bases from J; bases unmatched to any gene: 8. For the CDR3, the DNA is TGTGCCAGTAGCAGGACTAGCGGGAGTGGTGTCACAGATACGCAGTATTTT. Encoded protein: CASSRTSGSGVTDTQYF.

This clone showed up many times. The chain recombines TRBV27 with TRBJ2-7, with unresolved D. Germline loops: CDR1 MNHEY, CDR2 SMNVEV (reference sequence). The CDR3 is 12 amino acids. V dropped 8 bases and J dropped 1 base, with 9 bases sitting between them. CDR3 nucleotides: TGTGCCAGCGAAGCTCGGTCCTACGAGCAGTACTTC. Amino acid sequence: CASEARSYEQYF.

The rearrangement joins TRBV5-6 to TRBJ2-5, with D possibly being TRBD1 or TRBD2 (5 bases each). The ends were cut back, 0 bases at V and 4 bases at J, with 10 bases in the middle. This CDR3 region has 14 residues. The germline gives CDR1 SGHDT, CDR2 YYEEEE. CDR3 in DNA: TGTGCCAGCAGCTTGGCCGAGAGGGGAGAGACCCAGTACTTC. Amino acid sequence: CASSLAERGETQYF.

The rearrangement uses TRBV19 and TRBJ2-6; possible D gene TRBD1, 6 bases. The germline V gene encodes CDR1 LNHDA and CDR2 SQIVND (reference sequence). Trimming removed 1 base at V and 11 bases at J, with 9 bases between. The CDR3 sequence is 13 residues long. DNA of the CDR3: TGTGCCAGTAGTATAGGGGGGCAGGACGTCCTGACTTTC. It specifies CASSIGGQDVLTF.

This clone was counted a few times. The V gene is TRBV10-3, the J gene TRBJ1-2; perhaps TRBD1 as D (5 bases). The CDR3 contains 13 residues. With 4 bases removed from V and 5 bases from J, the gap between germline ends came to 11 bases. Germline CDR1 ENHRY, CDR2 SYGVKD. CDR3 bases: TGTGCCATCAGTGGCATTGACAGTTATGGCTACACCTTC. It translates to CAISGIDSYGYTF.

DNA of the CDR3: TGTGCCAGCAGTTCCCTTAGTTATGGGCTAGCGGGCAATGAGCAGTTCTTC. This codes for CASSSLSYGLAGNEQFF. This sequence joins TRBV28 and TRBJ2-1; 8 bases are shared with TRBD2. This CDR3 comprises 17 residues. The V gene end was trimmed by 4 bases and the J gene end by 6 bases; junction bases not matched to a gene: 14. Germline V gene data show CDR1 as MDHEN and CDR2 as SYDVKM.

J is TRBJ2-7 and V is TRBV7-2; no firm D call. This CDR3 has 14 amino acids. Germline V gene lookup returns CDR1 SGHTA and CDR2 FQGNSA. Trimming stripped 1 base from V and 3 bases from J, with 10 bases between. In DNA, the CDR3 is TGTGCCAGCAGCTTAGTATCAGCAGGCTACGAGCAGTACTTC. Amino acid sequence: CASSLVSAGYEQYF. The full variable domain, in which reference TRBV7-2 and TRBJ2-7 provide the parts outside the CDR3, is GAGVSQSPSNKVTEKGKDVELRCDPISGHTALYWYRQSLGQGLEFLIYFQGNSAPDKSGLPSDRFSAERTGGSVSTLTIQRTQQEDSAVYLCASSLVSAGYEQYFGPGTRLTVT.